The rows below give T cell receptor beta chains drawn from one sample of a study of CD8+ T cells in alopecia areata. Data came from immunoSEQ multiplex PCR; TCRdb stores just in-frame clones and leaves some out. The sample contains fewer than 250,000 clones, 64% of which appear only once. Sequences were derived from CD4+ T cells sorted from blood, sampled at week 4, from a patient treated with tofacitinib. The receptors shown here come from a human donor with alopecia areata. The CDR3 runs from the conserved cysteine through the conserved F or W. The order of the fields is clone size, V gene, D gene, J gene, CDR3 DNA, CDR3 protein. A D gene is named only where the DNA matches it firmly. Clone size, where shown, is once, few, many, or a class for clones that have expanded.

NA	TRBV27	TRBD1	TRBJ2-1	TGTGCCAGCAGACCCCTCCCGGGACAGGGCTACGAGCAGTTCTTC	CASRPLPGQGYEQFF
NA	TRBV11-3	TRBD1	TRBJ1-5	TGTGCCAGCAGCCAGAACCGGGACAGGGGTTTGGTTCAGCCCCAGCATTTT	CASSQNRDRGLVQPQHF
NA	TRBV30	TRBD1	TRBJ2-7	TGTGCCTGGGAGGACGACAGGGGGTCCTACGAGCAGTACTTC	CAWEDDRGSYEQYF
NA	TRBV7-2	NA	TRBJ2-7	TGTGCCAGCAGCCCCGCCTCAGCAGACGAGCAGTACTTC	CASSPASADEQYF
NA	TRBV6-5	TRBD1	TRBJ2-7	TGTGCCAGCATAGCTTCCTCAGGGGGCCACGAGCAGTACTTC	CASIASSGGHEQYF
NA	TRBV4-2	NA	TRBJ2-1	TGTGCCAGCAGCCAAGTAGCCCAAAGCTCCTACAATGAGCAGTTCTTC	CASSQVAQSSYNEQFF
NA	TRBV6-5	NA	TRBJ2-7	TGTGCCAGCAGTTTGCGGGGGCCTTTTCGTGAGCAGTACTTC	CASSLRGPFREQYF
NA	TRBV15	NA	TRBJ1-1	TGTGCCACCAGCATCCTTATGAACACTGAAGCTTTCTTT	CATSILMNTEAFF
NA	TRBV30	NA	TRBJ1-1	TGTGCCTGGAGTGGAGATGACAGAAACACTGAAGCTTTCTTT	CAWSGDDRNTEAFF
few	TRBV13	NA	TRBJ2-3	TGTGCCAGCAGCCGAAGGAGCGCAGATACGCAGTATTTT	CASSRRSADTQYF
NA	TRBV6-6	TRBD1	TRBJ1-4	TGTGCCAGCAGGTTGCCACAGGGGGAAAAACTGTTTTTT	CASRLPQGEKLFF
NA	TRBV30	NA	TRBJ1-5	TGTGCCTGGAGTGTGAGGAACAATCAGCCCCAGCATTTT	CAWSVRNNQPQHF
NA	TRBV30	NA	TRBJ1-4	TGTGCCTGGAGTGTCGGGGGGGCCGGTGAAAAACTGTTTTTT	CAWSVGGAGEKLFF
NA	TRBV27	TRBD1	TRBJ1-6	TGTGCCAGCAGTCCCCGACAGGGGACTCCACCCCTCCACTTT	CASSPRQGTPPLHF
NA	TRBV5-4	TRBD1	TRBJ1-1	TGTGCCAGCATCGGGACAGGGGGAGTGACTGAAGCTTTCTTT	CASIGTGGVTEAFF
once	TRBV4-3	NA	TRBJ1-2	TGCGCCAGCAGCCAAGTCTACGGTGCTAACTATGGCTACACCTTC	CASSQVYGANYGYTF
few	TRBV6-5	NA	TRBJ1-1	TGTGCCAGCAGTTACGAGGGCGAAGCTTTCTTT	CASSYEGEAFF
NA	TRBV30	NA	TRBJ1-4	TGTGCCATTACACCGGGCGCAAGCTTTAATGAAAAACTGTTTTTT	CAITPGASFNEKLFF
NA	TRBV5-1	NA	TRBJ2-7	TGCGCCAGCACCGCAGGGGACTTATTCGGCGAGCAGTACTTC	CASTAGDLFGEQYF
NA	TRBV15	NA	TRBJ1-6	TGTGCCACCAGCGGAAAACAGGGAGCTTATTCACCCCTCCACTTT	CATSGKQGAYSPLHF
NA	TRBV5-6	TRBD2	TRBJ2-5	TGTGCCAGCAGCTGGGTGGGAGGGCAAGAGACCCAGTACTTC	CASSWVGGQETQYF
NA	TRBV27	TRBD2	TRBJ2-1	TGTGCCAGCAGTTCAGACGGACTAGCGGGGTCTAATGAGCAGTTCTTC	CASSSDGLAGSNEQFF
NA	TRBV5-1	TRBD1	TRBJ1-4	TGCGCCAGCAGCTTGGTCGGGACAGGGGCCGAAAAACTGTTTTTT	CASSLVGTGAEKLFF
NA	TRBV5-1	TRBD2	TRBJ2-7	TGCGCCAGCAGCTTGGGACTAGCGGGGGAGAACGAGCAGTACTTC	CASSLGLAGENEQYF
NA	TRBV10-3	NA	TRBJ2-3	TGTGCCATCAGTGATCGGCAGCCAACAGATACGCAGTATTTT	CAISDRQPTDTQYF
NA	TRBV20-1	NA	TRBJ2-5	TGCAGTGCTCCGCAACCGAGGGCCCAGTACTTC	CSAPQPRAQYF
NA	TRBV5-4	NA	TRBJ1-5	TGTGCCAGCAGCCTAGGGACGGGTCAGCCCCAGCATTTT	CASSLGTGQPQHF
NA	TRBV19	TRBD2	TRBJ2-5	TGTGCCAGTATACCTGGGACTAGCGGGGGGAGGCGGCAAGAGACCCAGTACTTC	CASIPGTSGGRRQETQYF
NA	TRBV5-1	TRBD2	TRBJ2-1	TGCGCCAGCAGCTTGACCCTAGCGGGCTACAATGAGCAGTTCTTC	CASSLTLAGYNEQFF
NA	TRBV11-2	TRBD1	TRBJ2-5	TGTGCCAGCACCTACACCGGGACAGGGATAGACTTC	CASTYTGTGIDF
NA	TRBV10-3	NA	TRBJ1-6	TGTGCCATCAGTGGGACAGCGGATTCACCCCTCCACTTT	CAISGTADSPLHF
NA	TRBV19	TRBD1	TRBJ1-5	TGTGCCAGTAGCGGGGCCAGGGGGCAGCCCCAGCATTTT	CASSGARGQPQHF
NA	TRBV6-5	NA	TRBJ1-2	TGTGCCGCGAGACGTGGGGAAAACTATGGCTACACCTTC	CAARRGENYGYTF
NA	TRBV11-1	TRBD1	TRBJ1-1	TGTGCCAGCAGCCCGAACGGTGGCAGGGGGTCGGGGTGGAACACTGAAGCTTTCTTT	CASSPNGGRGSGWNTEAFF
NA	TRBV10-3	TRBD2	TRBJ2-2	TGTGCCATCAGTGGGACTAGCGGAACCACCGGGGAGCTGTTTTTT	CAISGTSGTTGELFF
few	TRBV5-6	NA	TRBJ2-5	TGTGCCAGCAGCTTTGGGGGTGGGAAAGAGACCCAGTACTTC	CASSFGGGKETQYF
NA	TRBV7-9	NA	TRBJ1-2	TGTGCCAGCAGCTTAGAGGAGGGTGGCTACACCTTC	CASSLEEGGYTF
NA	TRBV2	NA	TRBJ2-1	TGTGCCAGCAGTAGCCCCGCTTGGGATGAGCAGTTCTTC	CASSSPAWDEQFF
NA	TRBV4-2	TRBD1	TRBJ2-3	TGTGCCAGCAGCTCACAGGGGGTCCCTAGCACAGATACGCAGTATTTT	CASSSQGVPSTDTQYF
NA	TRBV30	TRBD1	TRBJ1-3	TGTGCCTGGAGGGGCTGGAGGGGGCACTCTGGAAACACCATATATTTT	CAWRGWRGHSGNTIYF
NA	TRBV6-1	TRBD1	TRBJ1-1	TGTGCCAGCAAATCAACGTTGGACAGGCGAGGGGAAGCTTTCTTT	CASKSTLDRRGEAFF
few	TRBV10-2	NA	TRBJ2-6	TGCGCCAGCGGGCACCCCTCTGGGGCCAACGTCCTGACTTTC	CASGHPSGANVLTF
NA	TRBV6-6	NA	TRBJ2-1	TGTGCCAGCAGTTTGTCAGGGAATGAGCAGTTCTTC	CASSLSGNEQFF
NA	TRBV7-9	TRBD1	TRBJ2-7	TGTGCCAGCAGGTATACCGGGACAGGGGGCTACGAGCAGTACTTC	CASRYTGTGGYEQYF
NA	TRBV18	NA	TRBJ2-4	TGTGCCAGCTCACCGGGAGCTCCATTAAACATTCAGTACTTC	CASSPGAPLNIQYF
NA	TRBV30	NA	TRBJ2-7	TGTGCCTGGAGCCCCGGTTCGGTGTACGAGCAGTACTTC	CAWSPGSVYEQYF
NA	TRBV7-2	NA	TRBJ1-2	TGTGCCAGCAGCGCGGGACTTAATGGCTACACCTTC	CASSAGLNGYTF
few	TRBV30	NA	TRBJ2-2	TGTGCCTGGAGAACTGCGGGACAGCCGAACACCGGGGAGCTGTTTTTT	CAWRTAGQPNTGELFF